A single TCR beta chain is shown here with its context. This clone was detected a few times. Its antigen remains undetermined. One end of the junction is discordant with germline, which a read error may explain. In the same sample, other DNA sequences code for this CDR3. The sample comes from a study of T cells after posttransplantation cyclophosphamide (dated by TCRdb to the mid-2010s). Study-level background: T cell repertoire reconstitution was tracked by TRB sequencing after myeloablative bone marrow transplantation in which posttransplantation cyclophosphamide was used as GVHD prophylaxis. Because TRA and TRB clonality correlated tightly in ten or so samples, later TCR analyses were limited to TRB. Antigen receptor sequencing covered samples from 35 PTCy-treated patients and 15 to 20 of their related bone marrow donors. Blood from all 34 PTCy patients who had 1-year posttransplant specimens underwent TRB sequencing. In 3 patients, TRB sequencing was also performed on up to 3 more blood samples taken 2 to 5.2 years after transplant, and in several patients, pretransplant blood was also TRB-sequenced. Public TRB sequences were queried against a database of over 3,000 sequences associated with responses to pathogens, tumor antigens, self-antigens and alloantigens.

On the day of marrow donation, related bone marrow donors gave peripheral blood samples. Mononuclear cells from peripheral blood and bone marrow were separated by Ficoll-Hypaque density centrifugation and then cryopreserved. The paper's findings and limits, for the study overall: The TRB repertoires of T cells infiltrating skin or the GI tract showed only limited overlap with the TRB repertoires found in blood. Across the roughly 40 patients, TRB clonality was highly associated with recipient CMV seropositivity and CMV reactivation, and diversity with PTCy was similar to that in the CNI/methotrexate controls. Donor-recipient similarity was low at 1-2 months but rose over the first year, and later blood repertoires were often dominated by donor CD8+ memory clones.

Genomic DNA was the input for TRB sequencing, which was run either with the immunoSEQ assay at survey resolution or with the hsTCRB kit. Per the authors' processing: The immunoSEQ software was used for initial read processing, and the LymphoSeq R package was used for repertoire analyses. Clonality was computed as 1 minus normalized Shannon entropy, and a Gini coefficient was also calculated for each TRB dataset. Phenotypes of unsorted samples were inferred by mapping TRB sequences from sorted subsets of the recipient or donor onto the same recipient's unsorted samples. Here the immuneACCESS table is served through TCRdb, limited to in-frame sequences with V and J called. Missing clones are a known gap in these copies; in checked studies unresolved V genes cover under half, and the rest lacks a known reason. For V, J and clone size, that table is used; D and trimming come from the DNA. The table notes 40,000 to 45,000 clones here, none of them singletons. Roughly 2.3% of the sample is taken by the ten largest.

The CDR3 measures 15 amino acids from cysteine to phenylalanine. Only the CDR3 DNA stays, 45 bases, in frame from base 1. From a lookup of the germline V gene, CDR1 and CDR2 are SGHTA and FQGNSA. Here the chain combines TRBV7-2 and TRBJ2-7, with 7 central nucleotides matching TRBD2. The sequence came from a man aged 35 to 55 in good health, CMV-negative, and a related stem cell transplant donor. Sequenced sample: PBMCs. CDR3 region: CASSLIWGGTYEQYF. The nucleotides are TGCGCCAGCAGCTTAATCTGGGGGGGTACCTACGAGCAGTACTTC.